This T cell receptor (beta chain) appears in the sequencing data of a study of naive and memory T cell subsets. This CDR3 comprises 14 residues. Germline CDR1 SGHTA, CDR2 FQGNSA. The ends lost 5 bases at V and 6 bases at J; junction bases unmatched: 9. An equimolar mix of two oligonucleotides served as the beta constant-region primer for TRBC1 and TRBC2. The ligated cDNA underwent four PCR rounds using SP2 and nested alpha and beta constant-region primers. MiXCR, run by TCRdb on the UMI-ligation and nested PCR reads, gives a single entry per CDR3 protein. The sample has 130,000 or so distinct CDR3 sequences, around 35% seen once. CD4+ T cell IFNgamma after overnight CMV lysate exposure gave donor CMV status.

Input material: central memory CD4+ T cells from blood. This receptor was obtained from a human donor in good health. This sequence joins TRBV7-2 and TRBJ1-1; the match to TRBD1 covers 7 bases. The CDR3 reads CASSIRTGGSEAFF. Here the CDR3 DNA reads TGTGCCAGCAGCATAAGGACAGGAGGCTCTGAAGCTTTCTTT. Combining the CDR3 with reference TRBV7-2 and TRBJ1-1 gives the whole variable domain GAGVSQSPSNKVTEKGKDVELRCDPISGHTALYWYRQSLGQGLEFLIYFQGNSAPDKSGLPSDRFSAERTGGSVSTLTIQRTQQEDSAVYLCASSIRTGGSEAFFGQGTRLTVV.